Presented here are 21 T cell receptor beta chains from one specimen sequenced in a study of graft-versus-host responses after intestinal transplantation. These receptors' antigens are unknown. The data were produced by immunoSEQ multiplex PCR, yet TCRdb's version contains in-frame clones alone and is incomplete. The sample holds about 70,000 clones, about 94% seen once. The source material was unstimulated CD8+ T cells sorted from spleen or lymph node cells, sampled before intestinal transplant. The receptors derive from a human donor who received an intestinal transplant.

The J gene is TRBJ2-7, the V gene TRBV5-5, with 8 bases aligning to TRBD1. The V gene's germline CDR1 is SGHKS and CDR2 YYEKEE (reference sequence). CDR3 length equals 15 residues. The V gene end was trimmed by 3 bases and the J gene end by 7 bases; junction bases not matched to a gene: 12. This CDR3 reads CASSSRQGSLREQYF. CDR3 nucleotide sequence: TGTGCCAGCAGCTCGAGACAGGGGTCCCTTCGGGAGCAGTACTTC.

This chain links TRBV5-6 with TRBJ2-7; the match to TRBD2 covers 11 bases. J gave up 2 bases and V 6 bases, and 4 bases lay outside the gene matches. The CDR3 has 14 residues. Germline V gives CDR1 SGHDT, CDR2 YYEEEE. The chain's CDR3 is CASTGLAGPYEQYF. Here the CDR3 DNA reads TGTGCCAGCACCGGACTAGCGGGTCCCTACGAGCAGTACTTC. Using reference TRBV5-6 and TRBJ2-7 for the parts outside the CDR3, the full variable domain is DAGVTQSPTHLIKTRGQQVTLRCSPKSGHDTVSWYQQALGQGPQFIFQYYEEEERQRGNFPDRFSGHQFPNYSSELNVNALLLGDSALYLCASTGLAGPYEQYFGPGTRLTVT.

This chain links TRBV7-9 with TRBJ2-5; D is uncertain. CDR3 length equals 11 residues. Germline V gene lookup returns CDR1 SEHNR and CDR2 FQNEAQ (reference sequence). The V gene lost 4 bases and the J gene lost 2 bases, with 2 bases spanning the gap. The CDR3 loop is CASSSQETQYF. CDR3 DNA: TGTGCCAGCAGCTCACAAGAGACCCAGTACTTC.

The chain recombines TRBV13 with TRBJ2-1; D gene uncertain. CDR1 is PRHDT, CDR2 FYEKMQ, per germline (reference sequence). V gave up 5 bases and J gave up 5 bases, with 7 bases separating them. The CDR3 has 12 amino acids. In DNA form, the CDR3 reads TGTGCCAGCAGCCCCTACAACAATGAGCAGTTCTTC. Encoded protein: CASSPYNNEQFF.

A note on this clone: Other nucleotide sequences in the sample specify the same CDR3. The rearrangement uses TRBV11-2 and TRBJ2-7; D gene uncertain. V lost 5 bases to trimming and J lost 6 bases, with 14 bases between them. CDR1 SGHAT and CDR2 FQNNGV come from the germline V gene. CDR3 size: 13 residues. CDR3 sequence: CASSPFLGSEQYF. The CDR3 bases are TGTGCCAGCAGCCCATTTCTAGGGTCCGAGCAGTACTTC.

This clone was observed once. The V and J genes are TRBV7-9 and TRBJ2-6; D might be TRBD1 (6 bases). The V gene lost 7 bases and the J gene lost 0 bases, with 16 bases spanning the gap. Germline V gene data show CDR1 as SEHNR and CDR2 as FQNEAQ (reference sequence). There are 17 residues in the CDR3. CDR3 in amino acids: CASTPTGYASGANVLTF. CDR3 sequence (DNA): TGTGCCAGCACCCCGACAGGATATGCCTCTGGGGCCAACGTCCTGACTTTC.

V is TRBV10-3 and J is TRBJ1-1; D is possibly TRBD1 (5 bases). The CDR3 runs 13 residues. Trimming cost V 11 bases and J 5 bases, with 18 bases left between them. Germline V gives CDR1 ENHRY, CDR2 SYGVKD. Here the CDR3 DNA reads TGTGCCTCCCGGGGGGGGGAGGATACTGAAGCTTTCTTT. It is translated as CASRGGEDTEAFF.

V is TRBV7-8 and J is TRBJ2-1; possible D gene TRBD1, 5 bases. The V end was cut by 0 bases, the J end by 5 bases, with 11 bases between. In germline, CDR1 is SGHVS, CDR2 FQNEAQ. This CDR3 is built from 15 residues. CDR3 nucleotide sequence: TGTGCCAGCAGCTTAGCGGCGCCAGGGAACAATGAGCAGTTCTTC. Amino acids: CASSLAAPGNNEQFF.

The chain has TRBV19 and TRBJ2-7; TRBD1 matches 9 bases. The trim removed 7 bases at V and 3 bases at J, leaving 10 bases unmatched. The CDR3 has 15 amino acids. Germline V lookup: CDR1 LNHDA, CDR2 SQIVND (reference sequence). The DNA of the CDR3 is TGTGCCAGTACCCAAGGGACAGGGTTTTTCTACGAGCAGTACTTC. Its protein product is CASTQGTGFFYEQYF.

The J gene is TRBJ2-1, the V gene TRBV28; the D is unclear. The CDR3 spans 11 residues. V was pared by 3 bases and J by 8 bases, with 5 bases between. Per germline, CDR1 MDHEN and CDR2 SYDVKM. The CDR3 bases are TGTGCCAGCAGTTTTTATCATGAGCAGTTCTTC. Translation: CASSFYHEQFF.

This chain uses TRBV27 with TRBJ2-7; 11 bases match TRBD2. The germline gives CDR1 MNHEY, CDR2 SMNVEV (reference sequence). The CDR3 consists of 14 residues. J lost 4 bases, V lost 4 bases, and 3 bases had no gene match. Here the CDR3 reads CASSSGLAGYEQYF. As DNA, the CDR3 is TGTGCCAGCAGTTCCGGACTAGCGGGTTACGAGCAGTACTTC.

The chain employs TRBV28 and TRBJ2-7; D is perhaps TRBD1 (5 bases). The germline V and J ends were trimmed by 2 bases and 6 bases, with 8 bases remaining between them. Germline CDR1 reads MDHEN; CDR2 reads SYDVKM. The CDR3 contains 12 residues. This CDR3 is CASSLGAGEQYF. CDR3 nucleotide sequence: TGTGCCAGCAGTTTAGGGGCAGGCGAGCAGTACTTC.

V is TRBV7-9 and J is TRBJ2-7; D perhaps matches TRBD1 (6 bases). Germline-derived CDR1 and CDR2 are SEHNR and FQNEAQ (reference sequence). Trimming pared 5 bases from V and 2 bases from J, leaving 16 bases between. The CDR3 extends over 15 amino acids. The CDR3 DNA sequence: TGTGCCAGCAGCGCTACGGTAGGGGACACCTACGAGCAGTACTTC. Translated, it gives CASSATVGDTYEQYF.

The V call is TRBV12-5, the J call TRBJ2-7; 8 nucleotides agree with TRBD2. Losses at the gene ends were 9 bases for V and 2 bases for J; bases not matched to a gene: 12. This CDR3 is built from 15 residues. CDR1 LGHNT and CDR2 FRNRAP come from the germline V gene. The CDR3 nucleotides read TGTGCTAGCGCGAATGACCAGCGGGAGCCCTACGAGCAGTACTTC. This gives the protein CASANDQREPYEQYF.

DNA for the CDR3: TGTGCCAGTACGAACAGGGGTTACGAGCAGTACTTC. Translated: CASTNRGYEQYF. The gene calls are TRBV19 and TRBJ2-7, with TRBD1 matching 7 bases. Per the germline V gene, CDR1 is LNHDA and CDR2 is SQIVND (reference sequence). The CDR3 is 12 amino acids. With V trimmed by 7 bases and J by 4 bases, 4 bases remained unmatched.

The J gene is TRBJ2-2, the V gene TRBV10-1, with D unresolved. Germline values: CDR1 WNHNN, CDR2 SYGVQD (reference sequence). This CDR3 is 15 amino acids long. Trimming left V 4 bases short and J 6 bases short, with 15 bases between. The DNA for the CDR3 is TGCGCCAGCAGTGCTGCGGCCAATCTCCCCGGGGAGCTGTTTTTT. It is translated as CASSAAANLPGELFF.

This rearrangement joins TRBV13 to TRBJ2-1; 9 bases are a match to TRBD1. This CDR3 spans 14 amino acids. The ends lost 7 bases at V and 6 bases at J; junction bases unmatched: 7. The germline gives CDR1 PRHDT, CDR2 FYEKMQ (reference sequence). The DNA for the CDR3 is TGTGCCAGCACAACCGGGACAGGGAGCAATGAGCAGTTCTTC. Its translation: CASTTGTGSNEQFF. Full variable domain (remainder filled in from reference TRBV13 and TRBJ2-1): AAGVIQSPRHLIKEKRETATLKCYPIPRHDTVYWYQQGPGQDPQFLISFYEKMQSDKGSIPDRFSAQQFSDYHSELNMSSLELGDSALYFCASTTGTGSNEQFFGPGTRLTVL.

The chain is built from TRBV28 and TRBJ2-1; the D gene is possibly TRBD2 (6 bases). Germline CDR1 and CDR2: MDHEN and SYDVKM. This CDR3 contains 14 residues. Trimming shortened V by 3 bases and J by 3 bases, and 9 bases separated the two germline ends. The CDR3 nucleotides are TGTGCCAGCAGTTTGGGGGGAGGCTACAATGAGCAGTTCTTC. Its protein product is CASSLGGGYNEQFF.

The rearrangement links TRBV7-6 to TRBJ2-2, with TRBD2 matching 13 bases. This CDR3 has 18 residues. Unmatched junction bases numbered 11, after V lost 5 bases and J lost 5 bases. From germline, CDR1 is SGHVS and CDR2 FNYEAQ. For the CDR3, the DNA is TGTGCCAGCAGCCAAAAACTAGCGGGAGGGCCCGAGACCGGGGAGCTGTTTTTT. Protein: CASSQKLAGGPETGELFF.

The rearrangement joins TRBV27 to TRBJ1-2, with 7 bases that match TRBD1. The V segment lost 3 bases and the J segment 4 bases; nucleotides outside the gene matches: 5. Per the germline V gene, CDR1 is MNHEY and CDR2 is SMNVEV (reference sequence). The CDR3 loop spans 14 amino acids. CDR3 nucleotide sequence: TGTGCCAGCAGTTTGACAGGGTTGGGCTATGGCTACACCTTC. Amino acid sequence: CASSLTGLGYGYTF.

The CDR3 sequence is CASSPRGLAHREQFF. The CDR3 nucleotides read TGTGCCAGCAGTCCGCGTGGACTAGCCCACAGGGAGCAGTTCTTC. V is TRBV27 and J is TRBJ2-1, with 8 bases aligning to TRBD2. V gave up 5 bases and J gave up 10 bases; unmatched junction bases: 13. This CDR3 has 15 amino acids. Germline V lookup: CDR1 MNHEY, CDR2 SMNVEV (reference sequence).